This entry lists 31 T cell receptor beta chains sequenced from one sample in a study of blood T cells in healthy people across ages. Using a J-beta primer mix together with a sample-barcoded 5' primer, a second PCR was run for roughly 7 to 12 cycles. MiXCR was run by TCRdb on the 5' RACE reads, yielding one entry per CDR3 protein. The sample yields about 810,000 distinct CDR3 sequences, 36% seen once. Specimen: blood. These TCRs come from a man aged 18 to 35 in good health.

This clonotype was detected only a few times. The chain carries TRBV20-1 and TRBJ2-2; 8 nucleotides line up with TRBD2. V shed 4 bases, J shed 1 base, and the junction held 5 bases outside the gene matches. Germline V gene lookup returns CDR1 DFQATT and CDR2 SNEGSKA (reference sequence). This CDR3 has 15 amino acids. The CDR3 DNA sequence: TGCAGTGCTATCCGCGGGGGGATGAACACCGGGGAGCTGTTTTTT. Amino acids: CSAIRGGMNTGELFF.

This clonotype was counted only a few times. The chain is built from TRBV10-3 and TRBJ2-1; 8 positions match TRBD2. Trimming took 8 bases from V and 8 from J; bases not matched to a gene: 11. The CDR3 loop spans 14 amino acids. Germline lookup yields CDR1 ENHRY and CDR2 SYGVKD. CDR3 protein: CAIGSGGSIDEQFF. The DNA of the CDR3 is TGTGCCATCGGAAGCGGGGGCTCCATCGATGAGCAGTTCTTC.

A note on this clonotype: A much larger clone lies a single base off, so this may be a read error. The rearrangement links TRBV7-9 to TRBJ2-3; D gene unclear. Per germline, CDR1 SEHNR and CDR2 FQNEAQ (reference sequence). The CDR3 is 14 amino acids. V was cut by 5 bases and J by 6 bases, with 15 bases left in between. CDR3: CASSVDPASDTQYF. The CDR3 region has the DNA TGTGCCAGCAGCGTAGATCCGGCCAGCGATACGCAGTATTTT. The full variable domain, rest sourced from reference TRBV7-9 and TRBJ2-3, is DTGVSQNPRHKITKRGQNVTFRCDPISEHNRLYWYRQTLGQGPEFLTYFQNEAQLEKSRLLSDRFSAERPKGSFSTLEIQRTEQGDSAMYLCASSVDPASDTQYFGPGTRLTVL.

The chain couples TRBV9 to TRBJ1-2; D unresolved. The V end was cut by 3 bases, the J end by 0 bases, with 12 bases between. The CDR3 runs 15 residues. Germline CDR1 and CDR2: SGDLS and YYNGEE. DNA of the CDR3: TGTGCCAGCAGCGCCGGTGACACTCCTAACTATGGCTACACCTTC. Its translation is CASSAGDTPNYGYTF.

CDR3 protein: CASSRDRASETQYF. For the CDR3, the DNA is TGTGCCAGCAGTCGGGACAGGGCATCGGAGACCCAGTACTTC. This chain connects TRBV2 to TRBJ2-5; 9 nucleotides line up with TRBD1. The CDR3 loop spans 14 amino acids. With V trimmed by 5 bases and J by 5 bases, 6 bases remained unmatched. CDR1 is SNHLY and CDR2 is FYNNEI in the germline V gene.

Only a few counts were recorded for this clonotype. The chain combines TRBV19 with TRBJ1-2; D unclear. This CDR3 comprises 15 residues. Trimming shortened V by 4 bases and J by 0 bases, and 12 bases separated the two germline ends. The germline V gene encodes CDR1 LNHDA and CDR2 SQIVND (reference sequence). The CDR3 DNA sequence: TGTGCCAGTAGTACCGGAACGCTAGCTAACTATGGCTACACCTTC. Protein sequence: CASSTGTLANYGYTF.

The chain is built from TRBV20-1 and TRBJ2-1, with TRBD2 matching 15 bases. The V gene end was trimmed by 8 bases and the J gene end by 13 bases; junction bases not matched to a gene: 6. This CDR3 has 12 residues. Per the germline V gene, CDR1 is DFQATT and CDR2 is SNEGSKA (reference sequence). The chain's CDR3 is CSTGLAGGQQFF. CDR3 bases: TGCAGTACGGGACTAGCGGGGGGACAACAGTTCTTC.

This clonotype was counted many times. This chain links TRBV18 with TRBJ2-5, with no clear D. CDR3 length: 14 residues. Trimming removed 1 base at V and 1 base at J, with 7 bases between. CDR1 and CDR2 (germline): KGHSH, LQKENI. CDR3 bases: TGTGCCAGCTCACCACAAAACAGCCAAGAGACCCAGTACTTC. Translating it yields CASSPQNSQETQYF.

This chain connects TRBV27 to TRBJ2-1, with 9 bases fitting TRBD2. Gene TRBJ2-7 matches the end of the DNA better, so the J call may be wrong. There are 15 residues in the CDR3. CDR1 is MNHEY and CDR2 is SMNVEV in the germline V gene (reference sequence). In DNA, the CDR3 is TGTGCCAGCAGTCCTCAGCGGGGGGTCTACAATGAGCAGTACTTC. Translating it yields CASSPQRGVYNEQYF.

The chain is built from TRBV2 and TRBJ2-1; D gene unclear. The germline V gene encodes CDR1 SNHLY and CDR2 FYNNEI. This CDR3 contains 11 residues. DNA for the CDR3: TGTGTCGGCAGTCTTAAGACAGAGCAGTTCTTC. Translating it yields CVGSLKTEQFF. Full variable domain (missing parts from reference TRBV2 and TRBJ2-1): EPEVTQTPSHQVTQMGQEVILRCVPISNHLYFYWYRQILGQKVEFLVSFYNNEISEKSEIFDDQFSVERPDGSNFTLKIRSTKLEDSAMYFCVGSLKTEQFFGPGTRLTVL.

The J gene is TRBJ1-2, the V gene TRBV2, with TRBD1 as a possible D gene (5 bases). Deletions cut 2 bases from V and 4 bases from J, with 14 bases between. Germline CDR1 is SNHLY and CDR2 is FYNNEI. The CDR3 has 15 amino acids. In nucleotides, the CDR3 is TGTGCCAGCAGTGAAACGCAGGGTATAGGCTATGGCTACACCTTC. Amino acid sequence: CASSETQGIGYGYTF.

The table lists this clonotype with a few counts. The CDR3: CASSPGLQFSDTEAFF. The DNA of the CDR3 is TGTGCCAGCAGCCCGGGACTCCAATTTTCGGACACTGAAGCTTTCTTT. V gene TRBV12-3 or TRBV12-4 combines with J gene TRBJ1-1; D perhaps matches TRBD1 (5 bases). The CDR3 is 16 amino acids. Trimming left V 6 bases short and J 3 bases short, with 20 bases between.

As concerns this clonotype: Relative to the germline gene, one junction end is altered; a read error may explain this. V usage is TRBV12-3 or TRBV12-4 and J usage is TRBJ2-1, with TRBD2 identical over 8 bases. The CDR3 consists of 14 residues. The DNA of the CDR3 is TGTGCCGGCAGTCAAAACGGGGGGGGCAATGAGCAGTTCTTC. It translates to CAGSQNGGGNEQFF.

J is TRBJ2-3 and V is TRBV7-2; 7 nucleotides align to TRBD2. V lost 3 bases, J lost 5 bases, and 11 bases stayed unmatched. CDR1 and CDR2 (germline): SGHTA, FQGNSA. This CDR3 spans 16 amino acids. Here the CDR3 reads CASSFSGGVRVDTQYF. In DNA form, the CDR3 reads TGTGCCAGCAGCTTTAGTGGGGGGGTTCGCGTAGATACGCAGTATTTT.

The gene calls are TRBV20-1 and TRBJ2-5, with 14 bases identical to TRBD2. Germline CDR1 is DFQATT and CDR2 is SNEGSKA (reference sequence). The CDR3 is 14 residues long. The V and J ends lost 5 bases and 8 bases, in that order; junction bases with no gene match: 7. CDR3 in DNA: TGCAGTGCTCTTCCGGGACTAGCGGGGGAAACCCAGTACTTC. Translating it yields CSALPGLAGETQYF.

This chain links TRBV10-3 with TRBJ1-2, with TRBD1 as a possible D gene (5 bases). This CDR3 comprises 17 residues. Deletions cut 3 bases from V and 5 bases from J, with 22 bases between. Per germline, CDR1 ENHRY and CDR2 SYGVKD. The CDR3: CAISEFVSGGTGYGYTF. In nucleotides, the CDR3 is TGTGCCATCAGTGAATTTGTATCGGGGGGGACGGGGTATGGCTACACCTTC.

This clonotype was observed many times. An end of the junction differs from the germline gene, which may be a read error. The V gene is TRBV12-3 or TRBV12-4, the J gene TRBJ1-2; 9 nucleotides align to TRBD1. The CDR3 loop spans 14 amino acids. CDR3 bases: TGCGCCAGCAGCTCGGGACAGGGAGGCTATGGCTACACCTTC. Its translation: CASSSGQGGYGYTF.

The CDR3 protein is CASSLASDGGASTDTQYF. CDR3 nucleotide sequence: TGTGCCAGCAGCTTAGCTTCGGATGGGGGTGCTAGCACAGATACGCAGTATTTT. This chain uses TRBV7-9 with TRBJ2-3; D assignment may be TRBD1 or TRBD2 (5 bases each). V lost 0 bases and J lost 0, with 16 bases in between. Germline-derived CDR1 and CDR2 are SEHNR and FQNEAQ (reference sequence). This CDR3 region has 18 residues.

This clonotype has only a few counts. The chain links TRBV7-2 to TRBJ1-4; D remains unclear. Germline lookup yields CDR1 SGHTA and CDR2 FQGNSA. Between the trimmed V and J ends, which lost 2 bases and 3 bases, there was a span of 13 bases. The CDR3 extends over 16 amino acids. The CDR3 is CASSLYPGSPNEKLFF. CDR3 sequence (DNA): TGTGCCAGCAGCTTATACCCGGGGTCCCCTAATGAAAAACTGTTTTTT. Combining the CDR3 with reference TRBV7-2 and TRBJ1-4 gives the whole variable domain GAGVSQSPSNKVTEKGKDVELRCDPISGHTALYWYRQSLGQGLEFLIYFQGNSAPDKSGLPSDRFSAERTGGSVSTLTIQRTQQEDSAVYLCASSLYPGSPNEKLFFGSGTQLSVL.

This clonotype came up once. The chain couples TRBV3-1 to TRBJ2-2; D call uncertain. Germline V gene sequence: CDR1 LGHDT, CDR2 YNNKEL (reference sequence). This CDR3 is built from 16 residues. The germline V and J ends were trimmed by 1 base and 1 base, with 10 bases remaining between them. The CDR3 coding sequence is TGTGCCAGCAGCCAAGTCCCCGGAGTGAACACCGGGGAGCTGTTTTTT. Amino acids: CASSQVPGVNTGELFF.

This rearrangement joins TRBV9 to TRBJ2-7; D remains ambiguous. In germline, CDR1 is SGDLS, CDR2 YYNGEE. Trimming shortened V by 4 bases and J by 7 bases, and 21 bases separated the two germline ends. The CDR3 extends over 15 amino acids. The chain's CDR3 is CASSPRRAGNNEQYF. CDR3 sequence (DNA): TGTGCCAGCAGCCCCCGTCGGGCAGGAAACAATGAGCAGTACTTC. Complete variable domain (other parts from reference TRBV9 and TRBJ2-7): DSGVTQTPKHLITATGQRVTLRCSPRSGDLSVYWYQQSLDQGLQFLIQYYNGEERAKGNILERFSAQQFPDLHSELNLSSLELGDSALYFCASSPRRAGNNEQYFGPGTRLTVT.

DNA of the CDR3: TGCGCCAGCAGCCAAGATGGCGGAGGGGGCATGAATCAGCCCCAGCATTTT. This sequence encodes CASSQDGGGGMNQPQHF. The chain is built from TRBV4-1 and TRBJ1-5; 7 bases match TRBD1. The CDR3 is made up of 17 amino acids. The V and J ends lost 0 bases and 4 bases, in that order; junction bases with no gene match: 9. Per germline, CDR1 MGHRA and CDR2 YSYEKL.

This clonotype occurred a few times. V and J are TRBV4-3 and TRBJ2-1; a weak D match, TRBD2 (6 bases). CDR3 size: 14 residues. From germline, CDR1 is LGHNA and CDR2 YSLEER. V was shortened by 0 bases and J by 10 bases, with 13 bases between the two germline ends. This CDR3 is CASSQEPGEVEQFF. The CDR3 bases are TGCGCCAGCAGCCAAGAACCCGGGGAGGTGGAGCAGTTCTTC.

This rearrangement joins TRBV18 to TRBJ1-2; no firm D call. CDR1 is KGHSH, CDR2 LQKENI, per germline. This CDR3 is 14 amino acids long. Trimming shortened V by 2 bases and J by 2 bases, and 9 bases separated the two germline ends. The CDR3, as DNA: TGTGCCAGCTCACCAAGCAAGGACAACTATGGCTACACCTTC. This gives the protein CASSPSKDNYGYTF.

The rearrangement links TRBV18 to TRBJ2-1; no definite D call. Germline V gene lookup returns CDR1 KGHSH and CDR2 LQKENI. V was shortened by 3 bases and J by 6 bases, with 12 bases between the two germline ends. CDR3 length: 14 residues. The CDR3 spells CASSPRRAPNEQFF. The CDR3 DNA reads as TGTGCCAGCTCACCCAGACGGGCTCCCAATGAGCAGTTCTTC.

The J gene is TRBJ2-1, the V gene TRBV18; 8 nucleotides agree with TRBD1. The CDR3 has 16 residues. The junction had 7 bases not matched to a gene; V was cut back by 6 bases and J by 0 bases. CDR1 KGHSH and CDR2 LQKENI come from the germline V gene. The CDR3 DNA follows: TGTGCCAGCTCCCGATCAGGGGGCAACTCCTACAATGAGCAGTTCTTC. Protein: CASSRSGGNSYNEQFF.

V usage is TRBV5-1 and J usage is TRBJ2-7; D possibly corresponds to TRBD1 (5 bases). The last part of the DNA fits TRBJ2-4 better; the J call may be wrong. The V gene's germline CDR1 is SGHRS and CDR2 YFSETQ. This CDR3 spans 16 amino acids. The CDR3 reads CASSWLGRNLENIQYF. The CDR3 DNA reads as TGCGCCAGCAGCTGGTTGGGGCGGAATTTGGAAAACATTCAGTACTTC.

This clonotype was seen repeatedly, ten times or more. The gene calls are TRBV20-1 and TRBJ1-5, with D uncertain. This CDR3 contains 18 residues. V shed 1 base and J shed 0 bases, with 19 bases lying between them. Per germline, CDR1 DFQATT and CDR2 SNEGSKA (reference sequence). CDR3: CSARAKGAGTHSNQPQHF. DNA of the CDR3: TGCAGTGCTAGAGCAAAAGGAGCCGGAACCCATAGCAATCAGCCCCAGCATTTT.

This rearrangement joins TRBV7-9 to TRBJ2-7; 10 nucleotides match TRBD2. Per germline, CDR1 SEHNR and CDR2 FQNEAQ (reference sequence). Trimming at V came to 3 bases and at J to 0 bases, leaving 8 bases not matched to a gene. The CDR3 extends over 17 amino acids. The CDR3 region is CASSLASGGASSYEQYF. CDR3 bases: TGTGCCAGCAGCTTGGCTAGCGGGGGCGCCAGCTCCTACGAGCAGTACTTC.

This clonotype was picked up a small number of times. The chain couples TRBV4-3 to TRBJ1-1; perhaps TRBD1 as D (5 bases). Germline V lookup: CDR1 LGHNA, CDR2 YSLEER. The CDR3 is 15 residues long. Trimming took off 0 bases at V and 1 base at J, with 9 bases between the two ends. CDR3 DNA: TGCGCCAGCAGCCAAGACTTTACAGGGAACACTGAAGCTTTCTTT. It encodes CASSQDFTGNTEAFF.

The chain uses TRBV27 and TRBJ2-3, with D perhaps TRBD1 or TRBD2 (5 bases each). Germline CDR1 reads MNHEY; CDR2 reads SMNVEV (reference sequence). This CDR3 is 11 amino acids long. The chain's CDR3 is CAALGADTQYF. CDR3 coding DNA: TGTGCAGCCTTGGGGGCAGATACGCAGTATTTT.